This T cell receptor beta chain emerged from a study of blood T cell repertoires in COVID-19. Clones were read by immunoSEQ multiplex PCR, and TCRdb kept only the in-frame ones, dropping some. The sample records over 150,000 clones, over 60% being singletons. The sample comprised peripheral blood. This TCR was recovered from a man older than 75 with acute or convalescent COVID-19.

CDR3 in amino acids: CAISGGQGDQPQHF. CDR3 nucleotide sequence: TGTGCCATCAGTGGTGGACAGGGAGATCAGCCCCAGCATTTT. V and J are TRBV10-3 and TRBJ1-5; 8 nucleotides agree with TRBD1. The V gene's germline CDR1 is ENHRY and CDR2 SYGVKD. The CDR3 loop spans 14 amino acids. J lost 5 bases, V lost 4 bases, and 4 bases had no gene match.